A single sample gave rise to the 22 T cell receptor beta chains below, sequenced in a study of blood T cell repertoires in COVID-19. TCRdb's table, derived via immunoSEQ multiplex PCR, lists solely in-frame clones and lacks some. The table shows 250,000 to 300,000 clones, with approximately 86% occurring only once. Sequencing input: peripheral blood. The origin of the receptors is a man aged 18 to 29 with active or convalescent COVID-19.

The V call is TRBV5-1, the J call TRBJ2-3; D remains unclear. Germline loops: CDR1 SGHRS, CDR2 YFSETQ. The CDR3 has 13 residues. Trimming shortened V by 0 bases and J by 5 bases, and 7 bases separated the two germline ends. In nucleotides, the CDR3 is TGCGCCAGCAGCTTGGAGCTGGTAGATACGCAGTATTTT. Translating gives CASSLELVDTQYF.

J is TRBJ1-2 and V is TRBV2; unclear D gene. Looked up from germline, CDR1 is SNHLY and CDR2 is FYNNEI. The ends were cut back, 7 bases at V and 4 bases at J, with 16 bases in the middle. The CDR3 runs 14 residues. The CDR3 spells CASTGLLTGYGYTF. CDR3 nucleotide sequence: TGTGCCAGCACCGGACTTCTGACCGGCTATGGCTACACCTTC.

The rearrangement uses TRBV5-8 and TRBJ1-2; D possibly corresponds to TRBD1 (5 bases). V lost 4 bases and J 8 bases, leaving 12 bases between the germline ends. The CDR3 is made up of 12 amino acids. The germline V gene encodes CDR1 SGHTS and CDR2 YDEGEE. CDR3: CASSIQAIGYTF. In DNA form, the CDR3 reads TGTGCCAGCAGCATACAGGCGATCGGCTACACCTTC.

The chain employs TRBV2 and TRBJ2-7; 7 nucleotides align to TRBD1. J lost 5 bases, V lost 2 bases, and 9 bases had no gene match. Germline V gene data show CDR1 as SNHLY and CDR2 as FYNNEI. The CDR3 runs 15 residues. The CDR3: CASSESAGGPHEQYF. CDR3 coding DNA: TGTGCCAGCAGTGAATCGGCAGGGGGACCCCACGAGCAGTACTTC. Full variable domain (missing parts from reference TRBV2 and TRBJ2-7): EPEVTQTPSHQVTQMGQEVILRCVPISNHLYFYWYRQILGQKVEFLVSFYNNEISEKSEIFDDQFSVERPDGSNFTLKIRSTKLEDSAMYFCASSESAGGPHEQYFGPGTRLTVT.

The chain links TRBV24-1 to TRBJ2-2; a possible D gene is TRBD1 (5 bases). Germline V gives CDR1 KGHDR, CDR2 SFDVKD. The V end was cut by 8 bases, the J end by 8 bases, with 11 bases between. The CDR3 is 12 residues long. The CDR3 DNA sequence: TGTGCCACCATTGGGGCTGGGGGGGAGCTGTTTTTT. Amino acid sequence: CATIGAGGELFF.

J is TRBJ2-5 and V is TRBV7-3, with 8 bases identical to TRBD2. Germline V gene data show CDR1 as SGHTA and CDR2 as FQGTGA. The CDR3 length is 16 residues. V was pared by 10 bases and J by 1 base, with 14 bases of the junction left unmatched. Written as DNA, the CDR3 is TGTGCCACCCCCATGGACAGCGGGAGTCCCCAAGAGACCCAGTACTTC. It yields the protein CATPMDSGSPQETQYF.

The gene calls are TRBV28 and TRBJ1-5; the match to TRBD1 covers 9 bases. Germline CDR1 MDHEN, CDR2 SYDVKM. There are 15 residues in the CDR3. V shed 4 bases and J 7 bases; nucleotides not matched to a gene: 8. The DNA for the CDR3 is TGTGCCAGCAGTTCTCCACAGGGGGCTGGACAGCCCCAGCATTTT. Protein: CASSSPQGAGQPQHF. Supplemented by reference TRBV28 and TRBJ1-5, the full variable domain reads DVKVTQSSRYLVKRTGEKVFLECVQDMDHENMFWYRQDPGLGLRLIYFSYDVKMKEKGDIPEGYSVSREKKERFSLILESASTNQTSMYLCASSSPQGAGQPQHFGDGTRLSIL.

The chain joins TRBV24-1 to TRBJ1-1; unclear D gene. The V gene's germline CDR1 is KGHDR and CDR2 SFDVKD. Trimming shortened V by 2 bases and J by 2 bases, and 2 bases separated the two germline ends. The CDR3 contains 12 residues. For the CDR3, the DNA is TGTGCCACCAGTGATTCAAACACTGAAGCTTTCTTT. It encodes CATSDSNTEAFF.

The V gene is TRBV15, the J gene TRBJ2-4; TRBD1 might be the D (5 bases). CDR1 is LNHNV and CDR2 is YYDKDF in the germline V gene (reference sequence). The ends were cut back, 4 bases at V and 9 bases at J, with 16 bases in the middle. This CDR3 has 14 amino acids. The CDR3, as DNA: TGTGCCACCAGCAACCAGGGAAGGTCTGGCATTCAGTACTTC. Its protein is CATSNQGRSGIQYF.

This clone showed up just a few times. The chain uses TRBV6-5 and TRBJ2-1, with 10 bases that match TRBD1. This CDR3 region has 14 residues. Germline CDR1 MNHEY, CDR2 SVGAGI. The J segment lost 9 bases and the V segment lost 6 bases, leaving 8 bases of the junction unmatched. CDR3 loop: CASRPGQGIREQFF. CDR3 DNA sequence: TGTGCCAGCAGGCCGGGACAGGGGATACGTGAGCAGTTCTTC.

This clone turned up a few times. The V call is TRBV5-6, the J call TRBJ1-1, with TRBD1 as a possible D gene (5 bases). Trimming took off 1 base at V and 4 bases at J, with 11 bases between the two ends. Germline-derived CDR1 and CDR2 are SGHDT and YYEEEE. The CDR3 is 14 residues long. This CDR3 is CASSLFRGITEAFF. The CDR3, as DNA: TGTGCCAGCAGCTTGTTTCGGGGGATCACTGAAGCTTTCTTT. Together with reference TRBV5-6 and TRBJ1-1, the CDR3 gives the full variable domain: DAGVTQSPTHLIKTRGQQVTLRCSPKSGHDTVSWYQQALGQGPQFIFQYYEEEERQRGNFPDRFSGHQFPNYSSELNVNALLLGDSALYLCASSLFRGITEAFFGQGTRLTVV.

CDR3 in amino acids: CASSSRGETQYF. The DNA of the CDR3 is TGTGCCAGCAGCAGTAGGGGAGAGACCCAGTACTTC. The chain has TRBV7-6 and TRBJ2-5, with D perhaps TRBD1 (5 bases). V was cut by 5 bases and J by 4 bases, with 8 bases left in between. CDR1 is SGHVS and CDR2 is FNYEAQ in the germline V gene. The CDR3 sequence is 12 residues long.

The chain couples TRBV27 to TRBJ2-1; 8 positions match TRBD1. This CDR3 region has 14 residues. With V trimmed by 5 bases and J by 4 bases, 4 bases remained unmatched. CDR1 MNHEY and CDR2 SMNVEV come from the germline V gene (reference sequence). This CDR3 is CASSRQGPYNEQFF. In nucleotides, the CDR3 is TGTGCCAGCAGTAGACAGGGGCCATACAATGAGCAGTTCTTC.

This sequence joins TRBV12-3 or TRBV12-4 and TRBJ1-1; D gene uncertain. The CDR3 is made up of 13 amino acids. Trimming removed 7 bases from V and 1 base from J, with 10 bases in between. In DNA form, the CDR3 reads TGTGCCAGCACTGAGAGGGCGAACACTGAAGCTTTCTTT. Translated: CASTERANTEAFF.

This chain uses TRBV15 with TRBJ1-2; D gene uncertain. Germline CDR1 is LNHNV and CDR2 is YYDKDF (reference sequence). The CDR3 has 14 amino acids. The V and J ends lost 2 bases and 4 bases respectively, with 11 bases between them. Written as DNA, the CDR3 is TGTGCCACCAGCAGACCGACACCAGCCTATGGCTACACCTTC. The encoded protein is CATSRPTPAYGYTF.

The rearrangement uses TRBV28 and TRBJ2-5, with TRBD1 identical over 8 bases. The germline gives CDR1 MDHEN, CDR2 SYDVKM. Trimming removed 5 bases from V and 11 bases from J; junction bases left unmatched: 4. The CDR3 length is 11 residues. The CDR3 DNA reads TGTGCCAGCAGTCTGAGGACAGGGCAGTACTTC. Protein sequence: CASSLRTGQYF. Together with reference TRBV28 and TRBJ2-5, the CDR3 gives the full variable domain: DVKVTQSSRYLVKRTGEKVFLECVQDMDHENMFWYRQDPGLGLRLIYFSYDVKMKEKGDIPEGYSVSREKKERFSLILESASTNQTSMYLCASSLRTGQYFGPGTRLLVL.

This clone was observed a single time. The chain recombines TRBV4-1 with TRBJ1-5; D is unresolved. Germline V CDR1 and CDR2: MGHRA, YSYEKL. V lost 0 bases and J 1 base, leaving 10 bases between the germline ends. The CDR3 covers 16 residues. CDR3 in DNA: TGCGCCAGCAGCCAAGAGCCCTCGGGGAGCAATCAGCCCCAGCATTTT. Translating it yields CASSQEPSGSNQPQHF.

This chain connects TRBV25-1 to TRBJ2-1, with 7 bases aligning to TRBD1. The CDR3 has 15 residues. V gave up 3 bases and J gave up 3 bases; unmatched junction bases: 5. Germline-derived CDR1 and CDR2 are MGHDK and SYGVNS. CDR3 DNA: TGTGCCAGCAGTGATATACAGGGGTTCTACAATGAGCAGTTCTTC. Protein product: CASSDIQGFYNEQFF.

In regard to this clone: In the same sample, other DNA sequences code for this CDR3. CDR3 nucleotides: TGTGCCAGCAGTTTTGGGGGGACTGAAGCTTTCTTT. Translation: CASSFGGTEAFF. The chain employs TRBV12-3 or TRBV12-4 and TRBJ1-1; weak D call: TRBD1 (5 bases). Trimming cost V 3 bases and J 5 bases, with 7 bases left between them. This CDR3 contains 12 residues.

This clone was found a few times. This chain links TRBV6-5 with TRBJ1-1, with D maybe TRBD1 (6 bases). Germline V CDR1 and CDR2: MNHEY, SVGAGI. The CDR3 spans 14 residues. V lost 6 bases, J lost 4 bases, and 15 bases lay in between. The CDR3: CASSLQGFGTEAFF. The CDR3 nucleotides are TGTGCCAGCAGCCTTCAGGGGTTTGGCACTGAAGCTTTCTTT.

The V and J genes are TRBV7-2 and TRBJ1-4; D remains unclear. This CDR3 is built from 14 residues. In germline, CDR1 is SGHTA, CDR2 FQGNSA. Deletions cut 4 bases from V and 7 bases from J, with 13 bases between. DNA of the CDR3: TGTGCCAGCAGCTCTCTGGAGGGTAGTGAAAAACTGTTTTTT. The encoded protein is CASSSLEGSEKLFF.

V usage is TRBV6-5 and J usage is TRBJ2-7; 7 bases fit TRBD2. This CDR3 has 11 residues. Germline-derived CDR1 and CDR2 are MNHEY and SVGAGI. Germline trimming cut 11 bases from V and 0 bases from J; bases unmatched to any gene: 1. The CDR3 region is CAAGVSYEQYF. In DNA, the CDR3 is TGTGCCGCGGGGGTCTCCTACGAGCAGTACTTC.